The clone carrying this T cell receptor beta chain was detected only once. A quantity of roughly 0.5 to 1 ug RNA underwent reverse transcription using random hexamers. TCRdb ran MiXCR on the immunoSEQ multiplex PCR reads and lists one entry per CDR3 protein. In the table there are 300,000 to 350,000 distinct CDR3 sequences, about 90% of which are singletons. The entry originates in a study of CD8 T cells in Susac syndrome. The V and J ends lost 3 bases and 4 bases respectively, with 5 bases between them. The germline V gene encodes CDR1 DFQATT and CDR2 SNEGSKA (reference sequence). The CDR3 is 11 amino acids.

The J gene is TRBJ2-3, the V gene TRBV20-1; no firm D call. This clonotype was sampled from a human donor with multiple sclerosis. The specimen was CD4+ T cells from PBMCs. The CDR3 nucleotides read TGCAGTGCTAGTAAAGCAGATACGCAGTATTTT. Its protein product is CSASKADTQYF.